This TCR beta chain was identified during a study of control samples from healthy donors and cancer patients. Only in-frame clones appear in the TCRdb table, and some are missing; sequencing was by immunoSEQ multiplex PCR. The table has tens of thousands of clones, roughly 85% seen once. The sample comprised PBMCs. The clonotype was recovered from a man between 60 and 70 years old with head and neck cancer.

The CDR3 bases are TGTGCCAGTAGTCCCCGGACGGGGGAGGTATCAGAGACCCAGTACTTC. Translation gives CASSPRTGEVSETQYF. The chain recombines TRBV19 with TRBJ2-5; D might be TRBD2 (6 bases). V was clipped by 5 bases and J by 4 bases, with 20 bases between them. CDR1 and CDR2 from the germline V gene are LNHDA and SQIVND (reference sequence). The CDR3 length is 16 residues.